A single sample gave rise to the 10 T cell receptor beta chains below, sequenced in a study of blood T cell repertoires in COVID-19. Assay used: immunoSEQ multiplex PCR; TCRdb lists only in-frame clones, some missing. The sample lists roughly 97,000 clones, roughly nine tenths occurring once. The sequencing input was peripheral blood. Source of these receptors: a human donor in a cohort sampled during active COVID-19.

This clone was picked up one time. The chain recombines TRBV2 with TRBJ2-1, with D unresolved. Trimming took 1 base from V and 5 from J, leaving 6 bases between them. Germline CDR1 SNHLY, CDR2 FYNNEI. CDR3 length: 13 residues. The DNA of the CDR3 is TGTGCCAGCAGTGAAGACAGACACAATGAGCAGTTCTTC. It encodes CASSEDRHNEQFF.

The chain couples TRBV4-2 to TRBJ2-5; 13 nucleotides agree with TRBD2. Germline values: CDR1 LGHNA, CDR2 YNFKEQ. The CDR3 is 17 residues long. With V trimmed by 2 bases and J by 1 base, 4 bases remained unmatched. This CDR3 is CASSQLGLAGSQETQYF. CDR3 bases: TGTGCCAGCAGCCAACTGGGACTAGCGGGGTCCCAAGAGACCCAGTACTTC.

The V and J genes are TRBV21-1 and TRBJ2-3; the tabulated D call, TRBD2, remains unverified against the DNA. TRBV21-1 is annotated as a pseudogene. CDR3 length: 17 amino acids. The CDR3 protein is CASSKASSGRAKGTQYF. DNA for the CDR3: TGTGCCAGCAGCAAAGCGTCTAGCGGGAGGGCAAAGGGGACGCAGTATTTT.

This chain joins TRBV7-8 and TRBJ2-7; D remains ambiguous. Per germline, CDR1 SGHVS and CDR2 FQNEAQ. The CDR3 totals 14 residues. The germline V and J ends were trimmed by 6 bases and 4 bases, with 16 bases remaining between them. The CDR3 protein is CASSANRDPYEQYF. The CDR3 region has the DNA TGTGCCAGCAGTGCCAACAGAGACCCTTACGAGCAGTACTTC.

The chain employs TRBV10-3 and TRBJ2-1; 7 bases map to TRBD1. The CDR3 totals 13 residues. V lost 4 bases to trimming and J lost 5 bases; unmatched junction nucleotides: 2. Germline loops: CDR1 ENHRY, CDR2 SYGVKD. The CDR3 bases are TGTGCCATCAGTGTAGACAGGGACAATGAGCAGTTCTTC. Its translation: CAISVDRDNEQFF.

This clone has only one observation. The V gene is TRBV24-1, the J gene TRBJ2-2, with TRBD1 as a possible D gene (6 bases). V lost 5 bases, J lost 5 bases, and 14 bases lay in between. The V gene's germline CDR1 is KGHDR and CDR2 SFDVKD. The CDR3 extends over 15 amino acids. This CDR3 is CATSAQGEGTGELFF. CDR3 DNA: TGTGCCACCAGTGCACAGGGCGAGGGGACCGGGGAGCTGTTTTTT.

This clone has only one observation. CDR3 bases: TGTGCCAGCAGCATCAGCGGAAACACCGGGGAGCTGTTTTTT. Translating it yields CASSISGNTGELFF. The chain combines TRBV11-3 with TRBJ2-2, with D possibly TRBD2 on 5 matching bases. CDR1 is SGHNT and CDR2 is YENEEA in the germline V gene. V lost 5 bases and J 2 bases, leaving 9 bases between the germline ends. The CDR3 loop spans 14 amino acids.

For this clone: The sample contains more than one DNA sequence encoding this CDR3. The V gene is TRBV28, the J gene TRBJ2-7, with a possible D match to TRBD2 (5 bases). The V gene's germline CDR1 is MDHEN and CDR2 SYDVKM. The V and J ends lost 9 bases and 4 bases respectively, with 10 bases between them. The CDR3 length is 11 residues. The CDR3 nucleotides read TGTGCCAGTTCCTCGGGGTACGAGCAGTACTTC. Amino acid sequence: CASSSGYEQYF.

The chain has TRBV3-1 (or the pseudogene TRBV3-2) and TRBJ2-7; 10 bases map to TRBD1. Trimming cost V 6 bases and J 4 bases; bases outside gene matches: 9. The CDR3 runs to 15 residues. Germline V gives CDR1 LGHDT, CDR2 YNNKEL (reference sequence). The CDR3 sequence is CASRDSGTGVYEQYF. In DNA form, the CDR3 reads TGTGCCAGCAGGGATAGCGGGACAGGGGTGTACGAGCAGTACTTC.

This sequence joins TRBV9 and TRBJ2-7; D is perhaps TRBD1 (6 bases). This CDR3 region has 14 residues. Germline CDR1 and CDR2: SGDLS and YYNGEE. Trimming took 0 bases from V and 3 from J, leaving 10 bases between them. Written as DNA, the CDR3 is TGTGCCAGCAGCGTAGGCCCAGGGGACTACGAGCAGTACTTC. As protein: CASSVGPGDYEQYF.